The 14 T cell receptor beta chains in this list originate from one sample, sequenced in a study of shared clonotypes between healthy human individuals. The method was immunoSEQ multiplex PCR; TCRdb's version includes in-frame clones alone and lacks a portion of them. The table includes 1.6 million or so clones, roughly 97% detected once. The material sequenced was naive CD4+ T cells sorted from blood. The subset is: CD45RA+ positively selected. The receptors come from a man under 40 in good health.

J is TRBJ2-6 and V is TRBV4-3, with a tentative D call TRBD1 (6 bases). From germline, CDR1 is LGHNA and CDR2 YSLEER. This CDR3 comprises 17 residues. Trimming shortened V by 6 bases and J by 0 bases, and 15 bases separated the two germline ends. Written as DNA, the CDR3 is TGCGCCAGCAGGTGGACAGCTAAGAGCTCTGGGGCCAACGTCCTGACTTTC. Amino acids: CASRWTAKSSGANVLTF.

The chain couples TRBV27 to TRBJ2-1; tentatively, D is TRBD1 (6 bases). This CDR3 region has 14 residues. The V end was cut by 7 bases, the J end by 4 bases, with 14 bases between. Germline values: CDR1 MNHEY, CDR2 SMNVEV (reference sequence). The CDR3 bases are TGTGCCAGCACCCTCAGGGGACCGTACAATGAGCAGTTCTTC. This gives the protein CASTLRGPYNEQFF.

This chain links TRBV7-9 with TRBJ2-1; 7 bases line up with TRBD2. The J segment lost 15 bases and the V segment lost 3 bases, leaving 2 bases of the junction unmatched. Germline V CDR1 and CDR2: SEHNR, FQNEAQ (reference sequence). This CDR3 is 10 amino acids long. This chain's CDR3 is CASSLGEGFF. The CDR3 DNA is TGTGCCAGCAGCTTGGGGGAGGGGTTCTTC. The full variable domain, its missing parts supplied by reference TRBV7-9 and TRBJ2-1, is DTGVSQNPRHKITKRGQNVTFRCDPISEHNRLYWYRQTLGQGPEFLTYFQNEAQLEKSRLLSDRFSAERPKGSFSTLEIQRTEQGDSAMYLCASSLGEGFFGPGTRLTVL.

The CDR3 sequence is CASSLQGAYNEQFF. Here the CDR3 DNA reads TGTGCCAGCTCACTACAGGGGGCGTACAATGAGCAGTTCTTC. This sequence joins TRBV18 and TRBJ2-1, with 9 bases aligning to TRBD1. Trimming took 4 bases from V and 4 from J; bases not matched to a gene: 2. Germline CDR1 KGHSH, CDR2 LQKENI. This CDR3 region has 14 residues. Full variable domain (missing parts from reference TRBV18 and TRBJ2-1): NAGVMQNPRHLVRRRGQEARLRCSPMKGHSHVYWYRQLPEEGLKFMVYLQKENIIDESGMPKERFSAEFPKEGPSILRIQQVVRGDSAAYFCASSLQGAYNEQFFGPGTRLTVL.

V and J are TRBV6-1 and TRBJ1-5, with D maybe TRBD1 (6 bases). The CDR3 totals 18 residues. Germline-derived CDR1 and CDR2 are MNHNS and SASEGT. V was shortened by 3 bases and J by 0 bases, with 18 bases between the two germline ends. CDR3 amino acids: CASSDLQGQGYSNQPQHF. The CDR3 DNA follows: TGTGCCAGCAGTGATTTGCAGGGGCAGGGATATAGCAATCAGCCCCAGCATTTT.

The chain uses TRBV30 and TRBJ1-2; weak D call: TRBD1 (5 bases). The germline gives CDR1 GTSNPN, CDR2 SVGIG (reference sequence). The CDR3 spans 12 residues. V was shortened by 4 bases and J by 6 bases, with 12 bases between the two germline ends. In DNA form, the CDR3 reads TGTGCCTGGAAGGGGAGGAATAATGGCTACACCTTC. Translation gives CAWKGRNNGYTF.

Regarding this clone: Other nucleotide sequences from this sample produce the same CDR3. The chain links TRBV18 to TRBJ1-1; D unresolved. The CDR3 is made up of 14 amino acids. CDR1 is KGHSH and CDR2 is LQKENI in the germline V gene. V shed 3 bases and J shed 4 bases, with 12 bases lying between them. The CDR3 coding sequence is TGTGCCAGCTCACCCCGGACTGGTGGCACTGAAGCTTTCTTT. Its protein product is CASSPRTGGTEAFF.

The V and J genes are TRBV7-6 and TRBJ2-7; a weak D match, TRBD1 (6 bases). The CDR3 is made up of 17 amino acids. Germline values: CDR1 SGHVS, CDR2 FNYEAQ. Trimming removed 7 bases at V and 1 base at J, with 23 bases between. The CDR3 loop reads CASTPPPGRGHSYEQYF. The DNA of the CDR3 is TGTGCCAGCACCCCCCCACCCGGCAGGGGACATTCCTACGAGCAGTACTTC. The whole variable domain, filled in from reference TRBV7-6 and TRBJ2-7, reads GAGVSQSPRYKVTKRGQDVALRCDPISGHVSLYWYRQALGQGPEFLTYFNYEAQQDKSGLPNDRFSAERPEGSISTLTIQRTEQRDSAMYRCASTPPPGRGHSYEQYFGPGTRLTVT.

The V and J genes are TRBV6-1 and TRBJ2-7; D gene unclear. CDR1 MNHNS and CDR2 SASEGT come from the germline V gene. The V end was cut by 4 bases, the J end by 0 bases, with 13 bases between. This CDR3 is 15 amino acids long. CDR3 region: CASSALGTISYEQYF. The DNA for the CDR3 is TGTGCCAGCAGTGCCCTGGGCACTATCTCCTACGAGCAGTACTTC.

V is TRBV6-5 and J is TRBJ2-2, with D possibly being TRBD2 (6 bases). Germline lookup yields CDR1 MNHEY and CDR2 SVGAGI. CDR3 length: 14 amino acids. V shed 8 bases and J shed 3 bases, with 13 bases lying between them. The CDR3 DNA reads TGTGCCAGCTCTGACCCGGGGGACACCGGGGAGCTGTTTTTT. It encodes CASSDPGDTGELFF.

The chain joins TRBV28 to TRBJ1-2; D is uncertain. Germline-derived CDR1 and CDR2 are MDHEN and SYDVKM. The CDR3 spans 14 residues. Trimming took 4 bases from V and 0 from J, leaving 9 bases between them. This CDR3 reads CASSSSATNYGYTF. The CDR3 DNA follows: TGTGCCAGCAGTTCCTCAGCCACTAACTATGGCTACACCTTC.

J is TRBJ2-2 and V is TRBV27; D gene ambiguous. Germline V lookup: CDR1 MNHEY, CDR2 SMNVEV (reference sequence). The CDR3 totals 16 residues. V was pared by 2 bases and J by 2 bases, with 12 bases between. The CDR3 region is CASSLLAGLNTGELFF. CDR3 nucleotides: TGTGCCAGCAGTTTACTCGCAGGCCTCAACACCGGGGAGCTGTTTTTT.

The CDR3 sequence is CASRWTSGSYLGDTQYF. The DNA of the CDR3 is TGTGCCAGCAGATGGACTAGCGGGAGTTATTTAGGAGATACGCAGTATTTT. This chain connects TRBV28 to TRBJ2-3; 13 positions match TRBD2. Losses at the gene ends were 6 bases for V and 5 bases for J; bases not matched to a gene: 11. The V gene's germline CDR1 is MDHEN and CDR2 SYDVKM. The CDR3 contains 17 residues.

The chain links TRBV19 to TRBJ2-1; TRBD2 matches 7 bases. Trimming at V came to 4 bases and at J to 7 bases, leaving 7 bases not matched to a gene. The CDR3 is 14 residues long. Germline values: CDR1 LNHDA, CDR2 SQIVND (reference sequence). The DNA of the CDR3 is TGTGCCAGTAGTAGTGGGAGGGCCGTTAATGAGCAGTTCTTC. Translated, it gives CASSSGRAVNEQFF.